This T cell receptor (beta chain) was identified in a study of CD8+CD57+ T cells in acquired aplastic anemia. Turning to the study itself: Sorted CD4+ and CD8+ cells yielded DNA averaging around 3.5 ug.

The CDR3 is 11 residues long. Germline loops: CDR1 DFQATT, CDR2 SNEGSKA (reference sequence). TCR beta VDJ and CDR3 profiling used genomic DNA as template. MiXCR, run by TCRdb on the reads, gives a single entry per CDR3 protein. The data contain a few hundred thousand distinct CDR3 sequences, around 32% of them singletons. This chain uses TRBV20-1 with TRBJ2-7; possible D gene TRBD2, 6 bases. This receptor was obtained from a human donor in good health, serving as a control. Material: sorted CD4+, CD8+, or CD8+CD57+ T cells (not recorded which) from PBMCs. The CDR3 bases are TGCAGCTTGCGGGACGGCTACGAGCAGTACTTC. Translation gives CSLRDGYEQYF.